The rows below give T cell receptor beta chains drawn from one sample of a study of PD-L1 blockade in urothelial cancer. The repertoire was sequenced with immunoSEQ multiplex PCR; TCRdb's copy has only in-frame clones and lacks some. The table has 56,000 or so clones, around 83% seen once. The specimen comprised PBMCs, sampled around atezolizumab (anti-PD-L1) treatment. The receptors come from a man aged 45-65 years with urothelial cancer. Both conserved end residues are part of each CDR3. The D gene is left open where the match is weak.

j_call: TRBJ2-7; v_call: TRBV28; d_call: -; cdr3_aa: CASRFGGTPVSHEQYF
j_call: TRBJ2-2; v_call: TRBV5-1; d_call: -; cdr3_aa: CASSLVGGANTGELFF
j_call: TRBJ2-2; v_call: TRBV18; d_call: TRBD1; cdr3_aa: CASTPPLLGQTTGELFF
j_call: TRBJ1-5; v_call: TRBV2; d_call: -; cdr3_aa: CASARLNSNQPQHF
j_call: TRBJ1-4; v_call: TRBV27; d_call: -; cdr3_aa: CASSFPPHYVANEKLFF
j_call: TRBJ2-1; v_call: TRBV19; d_call: TRBD2; cdr3_aa: CASRGSGRANEQFF
j_call: TRBJ2-2; v_call: TRBV7-6; d_call: -; cdr3_aa: CASSLDTPQLSGELFF
j_call: TRBJ2-2; v_call: TRBV9; d_call: -; cdr3_aa: CASSVSATYTGELFF
j_call: TRBJ1-5; v_call: TRBV7-9; d_call: TRBD1; cdr3_aa: CASSSEDRGAKQPQHF
j_call: TRBJ1-5; v_call: TRBV7-2; d_call: TRBD1; cdr3_aa: CASSRDRGDQPQHF
j_call: TRBJ2-3; v_call: TRBV5-1; d_call: TRBD2; cdr3_aa: CASSRTSGGTDTQYF
j_call: TRBJ2-3; v_call: TRBV2; d_call: -; cdr3_aa: CASSRQSPWADTQYF
j_call: TRBJ2-7; v_call: TRBV10-3; d_call: -; cdr3_aa: CAISDLCEQYF
j_call: TRBJ1-1; v_call: TRBV7-9; d_call: -; cdr3_aa: CASRGAVNTEAFF
j_call: TRBJ2-5; v_call: TRBV12-5; d_call: -; cdr3_aa: CASAGSDETQYF
j_call: TRBJ2-1; v_call: TRBV30; d_call: -; cdr3_aa: CAWSSDRALASNEQFF
j_call: TRBJ2-3; v_call: TRBV7-2; d_call: TRBD2; cdr3_aa: CASSLGSGTATDTQYF
j_call: TRBJ2-7; v_call: TRBV27; d_call: -; cdr3_aa: CASSSIRGFHEQYF
j_call: TRBJ1-1; v_call: TRBV6-5; d_call: TRBD1; cdr3_aa: CASRPPGQGASEAFF